Shown below are 14 T cell receptor beta chains from a single sample sequenced in a study of blood T cell repertoires in COVID-19. Assay used: immunoSEQ multiplex PCR; TCRdb lists only in-frame clones, some missing. The table records 200,000 or so clones, around nine tenths of them present only once. What was sequenced was peripheral blood. The receptors stem from a woman between 55 and 75 years old with acute or convalescent COVID-19.

V usage is TRBV4-3 and J usage is TRBJ1-2; 7 bases align to TRBD1. The CDR3 covers 16 residues. Per the germline V gene, CDR1 is LGHNA and CDR2 is YSLEER. J was trimmed by 7 bases and V by 0 bases; bases with no gene match: 11. Written as DNA, the CDR3 is TGCGCCAGCAGCCAAGAAATACAGGGGTGGGTGAGTGGCTACACCTTC. It specifies CASSQEIQGWVSGYTF.

The chain links TRBV28 to TRBJ1-1, with TRBD1 as a possible D gene (5 bases). Trimming removed 10 bases from V and 3 bases from J, with 15 bases in between. Germline V gives CDR1 MDHEN, CDR2 SYDVKM. CDR3 length: 13 residues. The CDR3 protein is CATGVAGDTEAFF. Written as DNA, the CDR3 is TGTGCCACGGGTGTCGCGGGGGACACTGAAGCTTTCTTT. The full variable domain, rest sourced from reference TRBV28 and TRBJ1-1, is DVKVTQSSRYLVKRTGEKVFLECVQDMDHENMFWYRQDPGLGLRLIYFSYDVKMKEKGDIPEGYSVSREKKERFSLILESASTNQTSMYLCATGVAGDTEAFFGQGTRLTVV.

The chain's CDR3 is CASSLRTANSPLHF. In DNA form, the CDR3 reads TGTGCCAGCAGCCTTCGGACAGCCAATTCACCCCTCCACTTT. The chain links TRBV6-5 to TRBJ1-6; tentatively, D is TRBD1 (6 bases). This CDR3 region has 14 residues. CDR1 and CDR2 from the germline V gene are MNHEY and SVGAGI. Trimming removed 6 bases from V and 7 bases from J, with 13 bases in between.

The chain is built from TRBV5-1 and TRBJ1-1; D is ambiguous. CDR3 length: 15 residues. Trimming left V 4 bases short and J 3 bases short, with 16 bases between. Per germline, CDR1 SGHRS and CDR2 YFSETQ. The CDR3 coding sequence is TGCGCCAGCAGCCCCGGAGGGAGTTTATACACTGAAGCTTTCTTT. It codes for CASSPGGSLYTEAFF.

This chain connects TRBV12-2 to TRBJ2-7; the table's D call, TRBD1, was not checked against the DNA. TRBV12-2 is recorded as a pseudogene. The CDR3 is made up of 15 amino acids. The CDR3 loop reads CASRLNPSSSYEQYF. The CDR3 DNA is TGTGCAAGTCGCCTTAACCCATCCAGCTCCTACGAGCAGTACTTC.

The gene calls are TRBV11-1 and TRBJ1-2, with 9 bases fitting TRBD1. This CDR3 region has 16 residues. The germline gives CDR1 SGHAT, CDR2 FQDESV (reference sequence). The V segment lost 5 bases and the J segment 6 bases; nucleotides outside the gene matches: 13. CDR3 nucleotides: TGTGCCAGCAGCAAAACGGGCGGGACAGGGCATAATGGCTACACCTTC. Amino acids: CASSKTGGTGHNGYTF.

This chain connects TRBV19 to TRBJ1-5, with 8 bases aligning to TRBD1. From germline, CDR1 is LNHDA and CDR2 SQIVND (reference sequence). The CDR3 length is 13 residues. V lost 7 bases and J lost 7; bases outside the gene matches: 6. CDR3 DNA: TGTGCCAGTACTGACAGGGGCGAGCAGCCCCAGCATTTT. Residues: CASTDRGEQPQHF.

The rearrangement uses TRBV18 and TRBJ2-5, with a tentative D call TRBD2 (6 bases). The germline V gene has CDR1 KGHSH and CDR2 LQKENI. Trimming took off 0 bases at V and 3 bases at J, with 8 bases between the two ends. The CDR3 runs to 14 residues. CDR3: CASSPPGRKETQYF. For the CDR3, the DNA is TGTGCCAGCTCACCACCAGGGAGGAAAGAGACCCAGTACTTC.

The chain is built from TRBV11-3 and TRBJ2-1; TRBD2 is a possible D gene (6 bases). The CDR3 contains 13 residues. CDR1 and CDR2 (germline): SGHNT, YENEEA. The germline V and J ends were trimmed by 5 bases and 9 bases, with 14 bases remaining between them. CDR3 bases: TGTGCCAGCAGCCTCCCGACTAGTCGTGAGCAGTTCTTC. Protein sequence: CASSLPTSREQFF.

This clone was recorded a few times. One junction end does not reproduce the germline sequence, and a read error may be involved. This chain uses TRBV7-7 with TRBJ2-7, with 7 bases lining up with TRBD2. The germline CDR1 and CDR2 sequences are SSHAT and FNYEAQ (reference sequence). The CDR3 is made up of 16 amino acids. CDR3 sequence: CASSPLLVAGSLEQYF. Here the CDR3 DNA reads TGTGCTAGCAGCCCCCTCTTGGTAGCGGGCTCTTTGGAGCAGTACTTC.

The rearrangement links TRBV29-1 to TRBJ2-5, with D possibly being TRBD2 (5 bases). Per the germline V gene, CDR1 is SQVTM and CDR2 is ANQGSEA. V was shortened by 7 bases and J by 0 bases, with 12 bases between the two germline ends. This CDR3 region has 13 residues. In DNA, the CDR3 is TGCAGCGGAGGGAGCCCTTACCAAGAGACCCAGTACTTC. Its translation: CSGGSPYQETQYF. Using reference TRBV29-1 and TRBJ2-5 for the parts outside the CDR3, the full variable domain is SAVISQKPSRDICQRGTSLTIQCQVDSQVTMMFWYRQQPGQSLTLIATANQGSEATYESGFVIDKFPISRPNLTFSTLTVSNMSPEDSSIYLCSGGSPYQETQYFGPGTRLLVL.

The chain employs TRBV6-5 and TRBJ1-3, with unresolved D. The CDR3 sequence is 15 residues long. V was trimmed by 6 bases and J by 4 bases, leaving 16 bases between them. Germline V CDR1 and CDR2: MNHEY, SVGAGI. The CDR3 DNA reads TGTGCCAGCAGCTACGCTGGAGGGATCGGAAACACCATATATTTT. It is translated as CASSYAGGIGNTIYF.

V is TRBV4-2 and J is TRBJ1-1, with D possibly matching TRBD1 (6 bases). Germline CDR1 reads LGHNA; CDR2 reads YNFKEQ. The CDR3 spans 14 residues. V gave up 7 bases and J gave up 6 bases, with 18 bases separating them. CDR3 DNA sequence: TGTGCCAGCACTAAGGGGGGGGCGATGGCTGAAGCTTTCTTT. Amino acids: CASTKGGAMAEAFF.

As DNA, the CDR3 is TGCGCCAGCAGGGACGGACTAGCGGGTGGCACAGATACGCAGTATTTT. Amino acids: CASRDGLAGGTDTQYF. V is TRBV10-1 and J is TRBJ2-3, with TRBD2 identical over 11 bases. J was trimmed by 1 base and V by 6 bases; bases with no gene match: 6. The CDR3 has 16 residues. Germline V CDR1 and CDR2: WNHNN, SYGVQD (reference sequence).